Following are 13 T cell receptor beta chains from one sample sequenced in a study of response to subunit inactivated influenza vaccine. Each CDR3 protein is one row after TCRdb ran MiXCR on the RT-PCR reads. The table records 500,000 to 550,000 distinct CDR3 sequences, 7.6% of them present only once. This specimen was PBMCs from blood, taken 23 to 25 months after vaccination. These receptors originate from a man in his fifties or sixties who received an inactivated influenza vaccine.

This clonotype occurred a few times. This chain links TRBV9 with TRBJ1-1; TRBD1 is a possible D gene (5 bases). Trimming removed 3 bases from V and 7 bases from J, with 13 bases in between. Germline CDR1 reads SGDLS; CDR2 reads YYNGEE. CDR3 length equals 13 residues. This CDR3 is CASSEQAALEAFF. Written as DNA, the CDR3 is TGTGCCAGCAGCGAACAGGCTGCCCTTGAAGCTTTCTTT. Variable domain in full (rest from reference TRBV9 and TRBJ1-1): DSGVTQTPKHLITATGQRVTLRCSPRSGDLSVYWYQQSLDQGLQFLIQYYNGEERAKGNILERFSAQQFPDLHSELNLSSLELGDSALYFCASSEQAALEAFFGQGTRLTVV.

Many counts were recorded for this clonotype. The chain is built from TRBV5-1 and TRBJ2-2; weak D call: TRBD1 (5 bases). Germline V gene data show CDR1 as SGHRS and CDR2 as YFSETQ. The CDR3 runs to 16 residues. Trimming took 4 bases from V and 1 from J, leaving 14 bases between them. CDR3: CASSRNGQGNTGELFF. In nucleotides, the CDR3 is TGCGCCAGCAGCCGCAACGGCCAGGGGAACACCGGGGAGCTGTTTTTT.

The genes are TRBV12-3 or TRBV12-4 and TRBJ2-2; possibly TRBD1 for D (5 bases). CDR3 length: 14 residues. Trimming cost V 7 bases and J 0 bases, with 9 bases left between them. The CDR3 region has the DNA TGTGCCAGCACCCCGACAGCGAACACCGGGGAGCTGTTTTTT. Translation: CASTPTANTGELFF.

The J gene is TRBJ1-1, the V gene TRBV4-3; TRBD1 matches at 7 bases. CDR3 size: 16 residues. Unmatched junction bases numbered 6, after V lost 0 bases and J lost 2 bases. Germline values: CDR1 LGHNA, CDR2 YSLEER. CDR3 nucleotides: TGCGCCAGCAGCCAAGAACAGGGGCCCTCAAACACTGAAGCTTTCTTT. It codes for CASSQEQGPSNTEAFF.

The V call is TRBV25-1, the J call TRBJ2-1; the match to TRBD2 covers 10 bases. The CDR3 contains 16 residues. Unmatched junction bases numbered 7, after V lost 0 bases and J lost 8 bases. From germline, CDR1 is MGHDK and CDR2 SYGVNS. Here the CDR3 DNA reads TGTGCCAGCAGTGAATATCAGCTAGCGGGGGTTCATGAGCAGTTCTTC. Protein product: CASSEYQLAGVHEQFF.

This clonotype has more than one count but fewer than ten. The rearrangement joins TRBV7-2 to TRBJ2-3; D is perhaps TRBD2 (5 bases). This CDR3 region has 15 residues. V was trimmed by 2 bases and J by 2 bases, leaving 11 bases between them. In germline, CDR1 is SGHTA, CDR2 FQGNSA. CDR3 residues: CASSLLVATTDTQYF. The CDR3 DNA reads as TGTGCCAGCAGCTTACTGGTAGCGACCACAGATACGCAGTATTTT.

The rearrangement uses TRBV7-2 and TRBJ1-1, with D uncertain. Between the trimmed V and J ends, which lost 5 bases and 2 bases, there was a span of 12 bases. The CDR3 is made up of 14 amino acids. CDR1 SGHTA and CDR2 FQGNSA come from the germline V gene. CDR3 nucleotide sequence: TGTGCCAGCAGCGCAGGTCGAACAAACACTGAAGCTTTCTTT. It yields the protein CASSAGRTNTEAFF.

There are many counts of this clonotype. The chain uses TRBV6-5 and TRBJ2-3; unclear D gene. CDR3 length: 14 amino acids. Germline CDR1 MNHEY, CDR2 SVGAGI. The V gene lost 0 bases and the J gene lost 6 bases, with 10 bases spanning the gap. CDR3 sequence: CASSYSSSWDTQYF. As DNA, the CDR3 is TGTGCCAGCAGTTACTCGAGTTCCTGGGATACGCAGTATTTT.

This clonotype has more than one count but fewer than ten. At one boundary the junction diverges from the germline segment, which might be a read error. The rearrangement uses TRBV6-1 and TRBJ1-1; D not resolved. CDR1 MNHNS and CDR2 SASEGT come from the germline V gene. The CDR3 contains 15 residues. CDR3 DNA sequence: TGTGCCATCAGTCCTTTGGGAGGGATGAACACTGAAGCTTTCTTT. Translation gives CAISPLGGMNTEAFF.

The chain recombines TRBV4-2 with TRBJ2-5, with 12 bases matching TRBD1. The V segment lost 3 bases and the J segment 2 bases; nucleotides outside the gene matches: 4. This CDR3 is built from 16 residues. From germline, CDR1 is LGHNA and CDR2 YNFKEQ. Here the CDR3 reads CASSQGQGAGQETQYF. As DNA, the CDR3 is TGTGCCAGCAGCCAGGGACAGGGGGCAGGACAAGAGACCCAGTACTTC.

This clonotype was counted a few times. The V call is TRBV27, the J call TRBJ2-7; 9 bases agree with TRBD2. V dropped 8 bases and J dropped 2; count of bases not matched to a gene: 10. The CDR3 has 15 amino acids. Germline V CDR1 and CDR2: MNHEY, SMNVEV (reference sequence). The CDR3 loop reads CASRSLAGGTYEQYF. CDR3 DNA sequence: TGTGCCAGCCGGTCCTTGGCGGGAGGGACCTACGAGCAGTACTTC.

At least ten counts were recorded for this clonotype. The V and J genes are TRBV5-1 and TRBJ2-1, with a weak D call TRBD2 (5 bases). CDR1 is SGHRS and CDR2 is YFSETQ in the germline V gene. Trimming shortened V by 1 base and J by 2 bases, and 10 bases separated the two germline ends. The CDR3 is made up of 15 amino acids. The CDR3: CASSLSGKTYNEQFF. The CDR3 bases are TGCGCCAGCAGCTTGAGCGGTAAAACCTACAATGAGCAGTTCTTC.

This chain links TRBV11-3 with TRBJ2-5; D is undetermined. CDR1 is SGHNT and CDR2 is YENEEA in the germline V gene. V was clipped by 0 bases and J by 7 bases, with 9 bases between them. The CDR3 spans 13 residues. CDR3 coding DNA: TGTGCCAGCAGCTTAGATGTTCCAGGGACCCAGTACTTC. This codes for CASSLDVPGTQYF.